The 8 T cell receptor beta chains below all came from one sample that was sequenced in a study of control samples from healthy donors and cancer patients (dated by TCRdb to the early 2020s). The library came from the immunoSEQ multiplex PCR assay. Held by TCRdb, this immuneACCESS table contains in-frame sequences only and omits some clones. Under half of the omission traces to an unresolved V gene where checked; the cause of the rest is unknown. The sample profile shows about 110,000 clones; less than 95% of them were found once. Of the sample, 4% to 4.5% is held by the ten largest clones. Sequencing was performed on blood. These receptors were collected from a human donor in good health. The donor label of this sample is uncertain.

Remarks on this clone: Relative to the germline gene, one junction end is altered; a read error may explain this. CDR3 residues: CAIGTAGITIYF. For the CDR3, the DNA is TGTGCCATCGGGACGGCTGGAATCACCATATATTTT. V and J are TRBV6-4 and TRBJ1-3; possible D gene TRBD1, 5 bases. CDR3 length: 12 residues. The germline V gene has CDR1 MRHNA and CDR2 SNTAGT.

The V and J genes are TRBV14 and TRBJ1-4; D is possibly TRBD1 (5 bases). Germline V gene sequence: CDR1 SGHDN, CDR2 FVKESK. Deletions cut 5 bases from V and 5 bases from J, with 24 bases between. CDR3 size: 18 residues. In nucleotides, the CDR3 is TGTGCCAGCAGCGAGCTCAGGTTGGAAGGACATCTGAATGAAAAACTGTTTTTT. It is translated as CASSELRLEGHLNEKLFF.

V and J are TRBV28 and TRBJ2-7, with 7 positions matching TRBD1. The ends lost 3 bases at V and 0 bases at J; junction bases unmatched: 5. The CDR3 runs 15 residues. CDR1 is MDHEN and CDR2 is SYDVKM in the germline V gene. The chain's CDR3 is CASSFSGTASYEQYF. CDR3 in DNA: TGTGCCAGCAGTTTCTCCGGGACAGCCTCCTACGAGCAGTACTTC.

This clone was recorded once. The chain is built from TRBV6-1 and TRBJ1-2; weak D call: TRBD1 (5 bases). CDR1 MNHNS and CDR2 SASEGT come from the germline V gene. V lost 0 bases and J lost 4, with 12 bases in between. This CDR3 has 15 residues. This chain's CDR3 is CASSEAGDRSYGYTF. CDR3 DNA: TGTGCCAGCAGTGAAGCGGGAGACAGATCCTATGGCTACACCTTC.

The chain uses TRBV28 and TRBJ1-5; weak D call: TRBD1 (5 bases). CDR1 is MDHEN and CDR2 is SYDVKM in the germline V gene. The CDR3 has 13 residues. V shed 3 bases and J shed 5 bases, with 8 bases lying between them. CDR3: CASSFRVDQPQHF. The DNA for the CDR3 is TGTGCCAGCAGTTTCAGGGTAGATCAGCCCCAGCATTTT.

The chain uses TRBV6-6 and TRBJ1-1; D not resolved. Germline V CDR1 and CDR2: MNHNY, SVGAGI (reference sequence). Trimming stripped 0 bases from V and 2 bases from J, with 7 bases between. The CDR3 consists of 14 residues. The CDR3 coding sequence is TGTGCCAGCAGTTACTCTGGCAGAAACACTGAAGCTTTCTTT. Translation gives CASSYSGRNTEAFF.

The chain is built from TRBV9 and TRBJ1-1, with 8 bases identical to TRBD1. Germline V gene lookup returns CDR1 SGDLS and CDR2 YYNGEE. The CDR3 extends over 16 amino acids. V was pared by 3 bases and J by 1 base, with 8 bases of the junction left unmatched. CDR3 residues: CASSGRGTGWNTEAFF. For the CDR3, the DNA is TGTGCCAGCAGCGGGAGGGGGACAGGTTGGAACACTGAAGCTTTCTTT.

The chain couples TRBV5-1 to TRBJ2-7; D is undetermined. Germline CDR1 is SGHRS and CDR2 is YFSETQ. Trimming took off 2 bases at V and 2 bases at J, with 5 bases between the two ends. The length of the CDR3 is 12 residues. The CDR3 reads CASSLGTYEQYF. CDR3 bases: TGCGCCAGCAGCTTAGGAACCTACGAGCAGTACTTC.